A single T cell receptor beta chain is shown here with its context. The sample comes from a study of blood T cell repertoires in COVID-19. Looking at the study overall: Collection of acute and convalescent COVID-19 samples took place in the United States, Italy and Spain. T cells, B-cell-depleted T cells, or PBMCs supplied cDNA or gDNA.

Original data processing: Reference gene primer amplification in the assay estimated nucleated cell counts. Here immunoSEQ multiplex PCR was the method, and the copy in TCRdb shows in-frame clones only, minus some. D and trimming come from the DNA, and the V and J calls and clone size come from that table. The table shows about 260,000 clones, with about 87% occurring only once. The CDR3 covers 12 residues. The V gene's germline CDR1 is SQVTM and CDR2 ANQGSEA. V shed 6 bases and J shed 3 bases, with 10 bases lying between them. This clonotype was sampled from a man aged 55 to 70 who had recovered from COVID-19. The chain uses TRBV29-1 and TRBJ2-3; D possibly corresponds to TRBD1 (5 bases). Sequenced sample: peripheral blood. CDR3 bases: TGCAGCGTAGGAACAGGAACAGATACGCAGTATTTT. Its translation: CSVGTGTDTQYF.